The 2 T cell receptor beta chains given below trace back to one sample, sequenced in a study of identical twins. Each CDR3 protein gets one entry after TCRdb re-called the 5' RACE reads with MiXCR. This sample has approximately 240,000 distinct CDR3 sequences; over 12% occur once, and the top ten carry around 9.5%. The sample consisted of memory (CD45RO+) T cells sorted from blood. The receptors derive from a woman in her late teens or twenties in good health.

This clonotype was detected a few times. The chain uses TRBV20-1 and TRBJ2-3; D gene unclear. The germline V gene has CDR1 DFQATT and CDR2 SNEGSKA (reference sequence). The ends were cut back, 1 base at V and 5 bases at J, with 10 bases in the middle. The CDR3 loop spans 13 amino acids. CDR3 loop: CSARGEYGDTQYF. DNA for the CDR3: TGCAGTGCTAGAGGGGAATACGGAGATACGCAGTATTTT.

The chain combines TRBV2 with TRBJ2-2, with unresolved D. V lost 2 bases to trimming and J lost 4 bases, with 5 bases between them. Germline CDR1 is SNHLY and CDR2 is FYNNEI. This CDR3 is built from 13 residues. In DNA form, the CDR3 reads TGTGCCAGCAGTGAAAGAGTCACCGGGGAGCTGTTTTTT. It specifies CASSERVTGELFF. The whole variable domain, filled in from reference TRBV2 and TRBJ2-2, reads EPEVTQTPSHQVTQMGQEVILRCVPISNHLYFYWYRQILGQKVEFLVSFYNNEISEKSEIFDDQFSVERPDGSNFTLKIRSTKLEDSAMYFCASSERVTGELFFGEGSRLTVL.